These 15 T cell receptor beta chains originate from one sample sequenced in a study of coeliac disease. TCRdb keeps only in-frame clones here, not all; method: immunoSEQ multiplex PCR. Of more than 6,000 clones in the sample, around 68% were seen once. Findings and limits, study-wide: Lower clonality than controls marked TRB and TRG repertoires from active celiac intraepithelial and lamina propria samples.

Their antigens are not known. Sample: lamina propria lymphocytes from the gut. The receptor source for this set is a young woman with active celiac disease.

This clone was detected only a few times. This chain links TRBV30 with TRBJ1-2, with a weak D call TRBD1 (6 bases). CDR1 is GTSNPN and CDR2 is SVGIG in the germline V gene (reference sequence). The CDR3 spans 16 residues. Trimming cost V 0 bases and J 8 bases, with 22 bases left between them. CDR3 DNA: TGTGCCTGGAGTGTACTCGGCCCCAGGGGAATGGGCGGCTACACCTTC. It is translated as CAWSVLGPRGMGGYTF.

This clone has more than one count but fewer than ten. The chain couples TRBV25-1 to TRBJ2-1, with D perhaps matching TRBD2 (7 bases). The length of the CDR3 is 15 residues. V lost 8 bases and J lost 4, with 18 bases in between. Per the germline V gene, CDR1 is MGHDK and CDR2 is SYGVNS. The CDR3 loop reads CASPRAGAGYNEQFF. In nucleotides, the CDR3 is TGTGCCAGCCCTCGGGCGGGGGCGGGGTACAATGAGCAGTTCTTC.

The chain employs TRBV6-5 and TRBJ2-7; perhaps TRBD1 as D (5 bases). The CDR3 contains 15 residues. Germline CDR1 is MNHEY and CDR2 is SVGAGI. The germline V and J ends were trimmed by 2 bases and 4 bases, with 15 bases remaining between them. This CDR3 is CASSYGKQDEYEQYF. CDR3 DNA: TGTGCCAGCAGTTACGGTAAACAGGATGAATACGAGCAGTACTTC.

A few counts support this clone. The rearrangement joins TRBV18 to TRBJ1-2; 7 bases align to TRBD1. Germline CDR1 and CDR2: KGHSH and LQKENI. This CDR3 has 17 amino acids. V dropped 5 bases and J dropped 2; count of bases not matched to a gene: 14. The CDR3 DNA is TGTGCCAGCTCATTACAGGGGACTCGGGGGTCCAACTATGGCTACACCTTC. This gives the protein CASSLQGTRGSNYGYTF.

The chain uses TRBV4-2 and TRBJ2-7; 8 nucleotides match TRBD1. The CDR3 contains 15 residues. Trimming took 0 bases from V and 7 from J; bases not matched to a gene: 8. Germline assignment: CDR1 LGHNA and CDR2 YNFKEQ. CDR3 protein: CASSQDWQGAREQYF. CDR3 in DNA: TGTGCCAGCAGCCAAGATTGGCAGGGGGCGCGGGAGCAGTACTTC.

This clone was observed a single time. The chain combines TRBV6-1 with TRBJ2-7; D might be TRBD2 (6 bases). V was trimmed by 1 base and J by 3 bases, leaving 16 bases between them. The CDR3 totals 16 residues. Germline CDR1 reads MNHNS; CDR2 reads SASEGT. The CDR3 loop reads CASSEDSAGIIYEQYF. The CDR3 nucleotides are TGTGCCAGCAGTGAAGACTCAGCGGGTATTATCTACGAGCAGTACTTC.

This chain uses TRBV5-1 with TRBJ1-2; possibly TRBD1 for D (5 bases). Germline V gene data show CDR1 as SGHRS and CDR2 as YFSETQ. The CDR3 has 15 amino acids. The V and J ends lost 2 bases and 0 bases respectively, with 11 bases between them. The CDR3 DNA follows: TGCGCCAGCAGCTTCGGTACAGGAGCTAACTATGGCTACACCTTC. Protein: CASSFGTGANYGYTF.

This sequence joins TRBV7-8 and TRBJ2-1; D is unclear. Trimming pared 1 base from V and 12 bases from J, leaving 13 bases between. Germline V gene data show CDR1 as SGHVS and CDR2 as FQNEAQ. This CDR3 has 13 residues. CDR3 sequence: CASSLVLDDVQFF. The CDR3 region has the DNA TGTGCCAGCAGCTTAGTTCTAGACGATGTGCAGTTCTTC.

This chain connects TRBV16 to TRBJ1-1; TRBD1 matches at 7 bases. Germline trimming cut 4 bases from V and 6 bases from J; bases unmatched to any gene: 8. The germline CDR1 and CDR2 sequences are KGHSY and FQNENV. The CDR3 covers 14 residues. The CDR3 spells CASSLSRGSAEAFF. CDR3 bases: TGTGCCAGCAGCCTGAGCAGGGGGAGCGCTGAAGCTTTCTTT.

The gene calls are TRBV4-1 and TRBJ2-2, with 11 bases that match TRBD2. Germline V gives CDR1 MGHRA, CDR2 YSYEKL. The junction had 11 bases not matched to a gene; V was cut back by 1 base and J by 7 bases. The CDR3 spans 18 residues. As DNA, the CDR3 is TGCGCCAGCAGCCAAGGCCAACTAGCGGGAGTTCTGAACGGGGAGCTGTTTTTT. Its protein is CASSQGQLAGVLNGELFF.

This chain joins TRBV18 and TRBJ2-7, with TRBD2 matching 8 bases. Germline V gene lookup returns CDR1 KGHSH and CDR2 LQKENI. V lost 0 bases to trimming and J lost 3 bases; unmatched junction nucleotides: 7. CDR3 size: 16 residues. CDR3 DNA: TGTGCCAGCTCACCACCCGAGACCGGGGGGGACTACGAGCAGTACTTC. Translation: CASSPPETGGDYEQYF.

There are a few counts of this clone. The chain recombines TRBV18 with TRBJ2-5, with D hard to call. The CDR3 length is 14 residues. Per the germline V gene, CDR1 is KGHSH and CDR2 is LQKENI. Trimming took off 3 bases at V and 2 bases at J, with 10 bases between the two ends. The CDR3: CASSPENGQETQYF. The CDR3 coding sequence is TGTGCCAGCTCACCCGAAAACGGGCAAGAGACCCAGTACTTC. The full variable domain, completed using reference TRBV18 and TRBJ2-5, is NAGVMQNPRHLVRRRGQEARLRCSPMKGHSHVYWYRQLPEEGLKFMVYLQKENIIDESGMPKERFSAEFPKEGPSILRIQQVVRGDSAAYFCASSPENGQETQYFGPGTRLLVL.

The CDR3 region is CASSPRSSGANVLTF. The CDR3, as DNA: TGTGCCAGCAGCCCTCGGAGCTCTGGGGCCAACGTCCTGACTTTC. This chain connects TRBV9 to TRBJ2-6; D gene ambiguous. The CDR3 has 15 amino acids. The V gene lost 4 bases and the J gene lost 0 bases, with 8 bases spanning the gap. Germline lookup yields CDR1 SGDLS and CDR2 YYNGEE.

This chain links TRBV7-6 with TRBJ2-1; 7 nucleotides agree with TRBD2. V gave up 4 bases and J gave up 4 bases; unmatched junction bases: 7. The germline gives CDR1 SGHVS, CDR2 FNYEAQ. The CDR3 spans 15 residues. This CDR3 is CASSSRERAYNEQFF. The DNA of the CDR3 is TGTGCCAGCAGCTCGCGGGAGAGAGCGTACAATGAGCAGTTCTTC.

The chain couples TRBV29-1 to TRBJ2-1; unclear D gene. Germline CDR1 reads SQVTM; CDR2 reads ANQGSEA. V shed 6 bases and J shed 4 bases, with 16 bases lying between them. The CDR3 has 14 residues. DNA for the CDR3: TGCAGCGTCCCAATTGCAGAGACATACAATGAGCAGTTCTTC. This encodes CSVPIAETYNEQFF.